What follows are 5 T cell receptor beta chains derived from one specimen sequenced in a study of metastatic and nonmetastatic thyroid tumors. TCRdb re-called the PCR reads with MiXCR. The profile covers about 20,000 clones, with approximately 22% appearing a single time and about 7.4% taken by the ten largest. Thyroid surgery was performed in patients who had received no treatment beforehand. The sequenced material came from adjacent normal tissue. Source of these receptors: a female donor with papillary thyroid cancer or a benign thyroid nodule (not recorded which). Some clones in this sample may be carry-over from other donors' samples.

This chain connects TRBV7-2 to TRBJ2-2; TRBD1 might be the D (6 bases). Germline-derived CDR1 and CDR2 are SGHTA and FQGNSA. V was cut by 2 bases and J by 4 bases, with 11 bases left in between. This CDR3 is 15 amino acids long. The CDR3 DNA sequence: TGTGCCAGCAGCTTACTATCAGGGGTCACCGGGGAGCTGTTTTTT. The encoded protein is CASSLLSGVTGELFF.

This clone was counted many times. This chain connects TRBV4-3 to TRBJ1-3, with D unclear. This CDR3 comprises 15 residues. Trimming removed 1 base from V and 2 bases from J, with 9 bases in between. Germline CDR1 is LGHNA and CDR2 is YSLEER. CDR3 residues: CASSQAWRTGNTIYF. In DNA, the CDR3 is TGCGCCAGCAGCCAAGCGTGGAGAACTGGAAACACCATATATTTT.

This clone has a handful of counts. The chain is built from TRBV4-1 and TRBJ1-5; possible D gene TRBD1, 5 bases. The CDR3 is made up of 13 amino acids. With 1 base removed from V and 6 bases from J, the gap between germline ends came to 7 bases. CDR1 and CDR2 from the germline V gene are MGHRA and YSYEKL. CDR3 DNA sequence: TGCGCCAGCAGCCAAGTAAGGGGTCAGCCCCAGCATTTT. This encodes CASSQVRGQPQHF.

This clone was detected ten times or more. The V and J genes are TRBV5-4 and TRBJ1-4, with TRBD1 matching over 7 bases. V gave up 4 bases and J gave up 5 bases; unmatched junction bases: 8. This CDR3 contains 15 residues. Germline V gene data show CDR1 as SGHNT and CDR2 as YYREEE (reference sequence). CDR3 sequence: CASSGDAGGNEKLFF. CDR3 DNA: TGTGCCAGCAGCGGCGATGCAGGGGGGAATGAAAAACTGTTTTTT.

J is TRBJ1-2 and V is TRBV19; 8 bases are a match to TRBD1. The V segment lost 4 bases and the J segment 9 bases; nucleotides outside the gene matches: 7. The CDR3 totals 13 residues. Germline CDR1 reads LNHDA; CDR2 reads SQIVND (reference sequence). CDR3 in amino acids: CASSRQGIVSYTF. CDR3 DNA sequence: TGTGCCAGTAGTAGACAGGGGATTGTAAGCTACACCTTC.